Given below is one TCR beta chain in context. Its antigen is unknown. This sample was taken from a study of cytomegalovirus exposure and HLA in healthy donors. Background on the study: About 80 million unique TCRs, all from HLA-typed donors, were included in an early release of the data. Points from the study as a whole: As a later analysis showed, a missense DCLRE1C variant was linked to trimming of TCR beta V- and J-genes. Most TCRs appeared rarely, but some public TCRs recurred in many donors. Presence/absence analyses treated sequencing depth as roughly uniform across donors.

A multiplex PCR was run with 60 Vbeta primers and 13 Jbeta primers. Sequencing used immunoSEQ multiplex PCR; TCRdb keeps in-frame clones, though not all of them. This sample yields roughly 130,000 clones, of which approximately 80% are seen a single time; 2% belongs to the top ten. V shed 6 bases and J shed 3 bases, with 9 bases lying between them. The CDR3 sequence is 12 residues long. Germline lookup yields CDR1 SQVTM and CDR2 ANQGSEA. Sequencing was done on a sample of PBMCs. The rearrangement joins TRBV29-1 to TRBJ2-1; D is undetermined. The receptor comes from a man between 18 and 35 years old in good health and CMV-seronegative. The CDR3 loop is CSVITNYNEQFF. The DNA of the CDR3 is TGCAGCGTCATAACTAACTACAATGAGCAGTTCTTC.